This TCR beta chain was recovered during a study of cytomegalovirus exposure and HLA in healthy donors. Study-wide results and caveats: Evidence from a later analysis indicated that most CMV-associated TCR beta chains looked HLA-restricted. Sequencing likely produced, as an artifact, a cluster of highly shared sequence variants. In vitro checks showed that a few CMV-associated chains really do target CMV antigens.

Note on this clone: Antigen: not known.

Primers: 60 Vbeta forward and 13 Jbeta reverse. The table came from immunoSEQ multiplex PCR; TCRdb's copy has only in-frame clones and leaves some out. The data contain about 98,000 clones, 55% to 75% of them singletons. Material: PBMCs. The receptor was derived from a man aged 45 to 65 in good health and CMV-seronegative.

The CDR3 DNA sequence: TGTGCCTGGAGTGTTATCCCCCCCTATTACTATGGCTACACCTTC. Encoded protein: CAWSVIPPYYYGYTF. The rearrangement joins TRBV30 to TRBJ1-2, with D unclear. The V end was cut by 0 bases, the J end by 3 bases, with 14 bases between. This CDR3 contains 15 residues. Per the germline V gene, CDR1 is GTSNPN and CDR2 is SVGIG (reference sequence).